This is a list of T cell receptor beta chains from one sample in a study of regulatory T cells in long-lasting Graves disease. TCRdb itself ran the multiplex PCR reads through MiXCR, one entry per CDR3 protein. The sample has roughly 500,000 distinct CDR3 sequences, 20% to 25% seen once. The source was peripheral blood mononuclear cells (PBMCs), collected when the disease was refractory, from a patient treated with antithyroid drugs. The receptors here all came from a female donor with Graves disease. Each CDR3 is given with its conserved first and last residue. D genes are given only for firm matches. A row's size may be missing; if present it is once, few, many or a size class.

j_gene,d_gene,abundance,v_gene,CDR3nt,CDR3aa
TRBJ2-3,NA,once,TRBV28,TGTGCCAGCACCCAATCGGGGGCAGGGGATACGCAGTATTTT,CASTQSGAGDTQYF
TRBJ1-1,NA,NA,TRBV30,TGTGCCTGGAAACCTACGGAGTCCGGGGGCACTGAAGCTTTCTTT,CAWKPTESGGTEAFF
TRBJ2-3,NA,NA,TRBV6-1,TGTGCCAGCAGTCTAATTCGGACGTCAGCGACCACAGATACGCAGTATTTT,CASSLIRTSATTDTQYF
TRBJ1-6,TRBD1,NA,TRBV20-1,TGCAGTGCTAGAGCCCGGGACAGGGATAATTCACCCCTCCACTTT,CSARARDRDNSPLHF
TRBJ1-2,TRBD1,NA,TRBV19,TGTGCCAGTAGCCCCAAGACAGGGAGCTATGGCTACACCTTC,CASSPKTGSYGYTF
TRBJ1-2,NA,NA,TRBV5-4,TGTGCCAGCAGCTTGCAGGGGCCGCTCTATGGCTACACCTTC,CASSLQGPLYGYTF
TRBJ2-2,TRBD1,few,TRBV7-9,TGTGCCAGCAGCCTAACCGGGACAGGGCGCCGCGGCACCGGGGAGCTGTTTTTT,CASSLTGTGRRGTGELFF
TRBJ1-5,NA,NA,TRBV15,TGTGCCACCAGCAGGGGTTTCAGGGGCAATCAGCCCCAGCATTTT,CATSRGFRGNQPQHF
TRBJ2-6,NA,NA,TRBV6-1,TGTGCCAGCACCTGGGGCGGGAACTCTGGGGCCAACGTCCTGACTTTC,CASTWGGNSGANVLTF
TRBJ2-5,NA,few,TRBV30,TGTGCCTGGGGGCCCGGGATCACTCAAGAGACCCAGTACTTC,CAWGPGITQETQYF